This passage covers 19 T cell receptor beta chains from one sample sequenced in a study of blood T cell repertoires in COVID-19. Some clones are missing from TCRdb's copy, which holds only in-frame ones; the method was immunoSEQ multiplex PCR. There are fewer than 200,000 clones in the sample; more than 80% occur only once, and more than 10% lies in the top ten. Sequenced material: PBMCs or T cells enriched from blood (not recorded which). These receptor sequences come from a man over 45 who had recovered from COVID-19.

The rearrangement links TRBV18 to TRBJ1-2; D unclear. Trimming took 3 bases from V and 6 from J, leaving 17 bases between them. Germline V lookup: CDR1 KGHSH, CDR2 LQKENI. The CDR3 contains 15 residues. The CDR3 sequence: CASSPSQPGPHGYTF. CDR3 nucleotides: TGTGCCAGCTCACCTTCCCAACCAGGCCCTCATGGCTACACCTTC.

This clone was observed once. This chain links TRBV11-1 with TRBJ2-2; 9 bases match TRBD2. The CDR3 consists of 15 residues. Trimming cost V 2 bases and J 5 bases; bases outside gene matches: 3. Germline V gene lookup returns CDR1 SGHAT and CDR2 FQDESV (reference sequence). The CDR3 loop is CASSLPAGGTGELFF. The CDR3 nucleotides are TGTGCCAGCAGCTTACCAGCGGGGGGTACCGGGGAGCTGTTTTTT.

The chain couples TRBV5-6 to TRBJ2-5, with 7 bases that match TRBD2. Trimming at V came to 4 bases and at J to 7 bases, leaving 4 bases not matched to a gene. The V gene's germline CDR1 is SGHDT and CDR2 YYEEEE. The CDR3 is 12 residues long. The CDR3 protein is CASSAGETTQYF. In DNA form, the CDR3 reads TGTGCCAGCAGCGCGGGGGAGACGACCCAGTACTTC.

This clone was counted only a few times. The chain links TRBV6-5 to TRBJ1-2; TRBD1 matches 7 bases. The trim removed 10 bases at V and 7 bases at J, leaving 15 bases unmatched. Germline CDR1 and CDR2: MNHEY and SVGAGI. The CDR3 covers 14 residues. The CDR3 nucleotides read TGTGCCACCAAAAAGAAGACAGGGTACGGTGGCTACACCTTC. Its protein is CATKKKTGYGGYTF.

The chain joins TRBV5-4 to TRBJ2-7, with 11 bases identical to TRBD1. The CDR3 has 15 amino acids. Germline CDR1 and CDR2: SGHNT and YYREEE (reference sequence). Germline trimming cut 4 bases from V and 4 bases from J; bases unmatched to any gene: 7. The CDR3 spells CASSLPGQGVYEQYF. CDR3 coding DNA: TGTGCCAGCAGCCTGCCGGGACAGGGGGTTTACGAGCAGTACTTC. Supplemented by reference TRBV5-4 and TRBJ2-7, the full variable domain reads ETGVTQSPTHLIKTRGQQVTLRCSSQSGHNTVSWYQQALGQGPQFIFQYYREEENGRGNFPPRFSGLQFPNYSSELNVNALELDDSALYLCASSLPGQGVYEQYFGPGTRLTVT.

J is TRBJ1-6 and V is TRBV19; D might be TRBD1 (6 bases). Germline values: CDR1 LNHDA, CDR2 SQIVND (reference sequence). Trimming removed 0 bases from V and 12 bases from J, with 12 bases in between. The CDR3 runs to 14 residues. CDR3 bases: TGTGCCAGTAGTATAGAGCAGGGACAAAGACCCCTCCACTTT. Translating gives CASSIEQGQRPLHF.

The chain has TRBV15 and TRBJ2-1; 14 positions match TRBD2. In germline, CDR1 is LNHNV, CDR2 YYDKDF (reference sequence). J gave up 6 bases and V 3 bases, and 1 base lay outside the gene matches. This CDR3 region has 15 residues. CDR3 DNA: TGTGCCACCAGCAGGACTAGCGGGGGGGCCAATGAGCAGTTCTTC. It translates to CATSRTSGGANEQFF.

The chain employs TRBV6-2 or TRBV6-3 and TRBJ2-5; D is ambiguous. CDR3 length: 15 residues. Trimming pared 2 bases from V and 1 base from J, leaving 11 bases between. The germline gives CDR1 MNHEY, CDR2 SVGEGT. CDR3: CASSYASWAQETQYF. DNA for the CDR3: TGTGCCAGCAGTTACGCATCCTGGGCCCAAGAGACCCAGTACTTC.

The V call is TRBV2, the J call TRBJ1-5; D is perhaps TRBD1 (6 bases). The germline V gene has CDR1 SNHLY and CDR2 FYNNEI. CDR3 length: 14 residues. Trimming cost V 5 bases and J 2 bases, with 10 bases left between them. The CDR3 reads CASSPWTGNQPQHF. As DNA, the CDR3 is TGTGCCAGCAGTCCCTGGACAGGCAATCAGCCCCAGCATTTT.

CDR3 loop: CASSYSRGRAYTF. CDR3 sequence (DNA): TGTGCCAGCAGTTACAGCAGGGGCCGGGCCTACACCTTC. The rearrangement uses TRBV6-5 and TRBJ1-2; tentatively, D is TRBD1 (6 bases). V was clipped by 2 bases and J by 10 bases, with 14 bases between them. The CDR3 loop spans 13 amino acids. Germline loops: CDR1 MNHEY, CDR2 SVGAGI.

This rearrangement joins TRBV5-1 to TRBJ1-1; D not resolved. V lost 8 bases, J lost 1 base, and 9 bases lay in between. CDR3 length: 12 amino acids. CDR1 SGHRS and CDR2 YFSETQ come from the germline V gene. CDR3 DNA: TGCGCCAGTACGGAGGGGAACACTGAAGCTTTCTTT. Translating it yields CASTEGNTEAFF.

The chain combines TRBV5-5 with TRBJ1-2; D is undetermined. The CDR3 spans 15 residues. Germline values: CDR1 SGHKS, CDR2 YYEKEE (reference sequence). V was shortened by 3 bases and J by 0 bases, with 12 bases between the two germline ends. CDR3 nucleotides: TGTGCCAGCAGCTCCAGCGGCGGGTCTAACTATGGCTACACCTTC. This codes for CASSSSGGSNYGYTF. The variable domain in full, completed from reference TRBV5-5 and TRBJ1-2, reads DAGVTQSPTHLIKTRGQQVTLRCSPISGHKSVSWYQQVLGQGPQFIFQYYEKEERGRGNFPDRFSARQFPNYSSELNVNALLLGDSALYLCASSSSGGSNYGYTFGSGTRLTVV.

V is TRBV6-2 or TRBV6-3 and J is TRBJ1-1, with 8 bases that match TRBD1. This CDR3 region has 14 residues. Germline trimming cut 6 bases from V and 0 bases from J; bases unmatched to any gene: 3. Germline lookup yields CDR1 MNHEY and CDR2 SVGEGT. This CDR3 is CASSSDRVNTEAFF. The CDR3, as DNA: TGTGCCAGCAGCTCGGACAGGGTGAACACTGAAGCTTTCTTT.

The sample holds one count of this clone. The chain couples TRBV5-6 to TRBJ1-6; TRBD1 might be the D (6 bases). Germline V gene data show CDR1 as SGHDT and CDR2 as YYEEEE. Trimming took 3 bases from V and 7 from J, leaving 17 bases between them. The CDR3 length is 16 residues. The CDR3 is CASSSNRDTRNSPLHF. The CDR3 nucleotides read TGTGCCAGCAGCTCGAACAGGGATACGAGAAATTCACCCCTCCACTTT.

The chain has TRBV12-3 or TRBV12-4 and TRBJ1-1; D remains unclear. With 6 bases removed from V and 4 bases from J, the gap between germline ends came to 12 bases. This CDR3 has 13 amino acids. CDR3 coding DNA: TGTGCCAGCAGAGTGTCATTGGCCACTGAAGCTTTCTTT. It is translated as CASRVSLATEAFF.

This chain connects TRBV5-6 to TRBJ1-2, with D unresolved. Germline V gives CDR1 SGHDT, CDR2 YYEEEE. This CDR3 is 14 amino acids long. Trimming took 0 bases from V and 4 from J, leaving 10 bases between them. The CDR3 DNA reads TGTGCCAGCAGCTTGGACCCAGGTGCCTATGGCTACACCTTC. Residues: CASSLDPGAYGYTF.

This chain links TRBV5-1 with TRBJ2-3, with TRBD2 as a possible D gene (6 bases). V was clipped by 7 bases and J by 3 bases, with 9 bases between them. This CDR3 has 12 residues. Looked up from germline, CDR1 is SGHRS and CDR2 is YFSETQ. The CDR3 reads CASGGTTDTQYF. CDR3 coding DNA: TGCGCCAGCGGGGGGACGACAGATACGCAGTATTTT.

V gene TRBV7-6 combines with J gene TRBJ2-3; 7 nucleotides agree with TRBD2. V gave up 2 bases and J gave up 4 bases; unmatched junction bases: 15. Per the germline V gene, CDR1 is SGHVS and CDR2 is FNYEAQ. The CDR3 consists of 18 residues. The CDR3 DNA is TGTGCCAGCAGCTTACCCTATAAGGCTAGCGGTACCCCAGATACGCAGTATTTT. Protein product: CASSLPYKASGTPDTQYF.

This chain connects TRBV28 to TRBJ2-1; 11 nucleotides agree with TRBD2. Germline CDR1 MDHEN, CDR2 SYDVKM. The V gene end was trimmed by 5 bases and the J gene end by 6 bases; junction bases not matched to a gene: 9. The CDR3 totals 16 residues. The DNA of the CDR3 is TGTGCCAGCAGTGTCCTGACTAGCGGGGTTATCAATGAGCAGTTCTTC. Translation gives CASSVLTSGVINEQFF.